A selection of T cell receptor beta chains follows, all from one sample in a study of T cells after somatic rescue of genetic block. Sequencing used immunoSEQ multiplex PCR; TCRdb keeps in-frame clones, though not all of them. Of 95,000 to 120,000 clones in the sample, 90% to 95% were seen once. The material sequenced was peripheral blood mononuclear cells (PBMCs). The receptors stem from a young woman. CDR3s include the opening cysteine and the closing phenylalanine or tryptophan. The D gene is left open where the match is weak. Size values are once, few and many counts, or a class for expanded clones, and some rows have none.

TRBJ1-4 . TRBV19 . CASSIILGRGSREKLFF TGTGCCAGTAGTATAATTTTGGGGCGAGGATCTCGGGAAAAACTGTTTTTT
TRBJ1-1 . TRBV30 . CAWSPLMNTEAFF TGTGCCTGGAGCCCCCTCATGAACACTGAAGCTTTCTTT
TRBJ2-3 . TRBV9 TRBD2 CASSPLGTSGGNTQYF TGTGCCAGCAGCCCCCTAGGGACTAGCGGGGGGAATACGCAGTATTTT
TRBJ1-5 few TRBV27 . CASSSPGYNQPQHF TGTGCCAGCAGTTCGCCAGGGTACAATCAGCCCCAGCATTTT
TRBJ2-2 . TRBV6-6 TRBD2 CASTGGIANTGELFF TGTGCCAGCACGGGGGGGATAGCGAACACCGGGGAGCTGTTTTTT
TRBJ2-5 . TRBV5-1 . CASSLSEGWETQYF TGCGCCAGCAGCTTGTCAGAGGGCTGGGAGACCCAGTACTTC
TRBJ2-7 . TRBV11-2 . CASSPVRGVFYEQYF TGTGCCAGCAGCCCGGTACGCGGGGTGTTCTACGAGCAGTACTTC
TRBJ2-7 . TRBV19 TRBD1 CASSIDPGQRTYEQYF TGTGCCAGTAGTATAGATCCGGGACAGCGAACCTACGAGCAGTACTTC
TRBJ1-4 few TRBV19 . CASSPRINEKLFF TGTGCCAGTAGTCCACGGATTAATGAAAAACTGTTTTTT
TRBJ2-5 . TRBV6-6 . CASSYREVGQETQYF TGTGCCAGCAGTTACAGGGAAGTTGGGCAAGAGACCCAGTACTTC
TRBJ1-2 few TRBV5-6 TRBD1 CASSLATGVGYGYTF TGTGCCAGCAGCTTGGCGACAGGGGTGGGCTATGGCTACACCTTC
TRBJ1-1 . TRBV15 . CATSRDPGMGRKAFF TGTGCCACCAGCAGAGATCCGGGGATGGGGCGGAAAGCTTTCTTT
TRBJ2-3 . TRBV28 . CASNPRDLHTDTQYF TGTGCCAGCAACCCCCGGGACTTGCACACAGATACGCAGTATTTT
TRBJ1-6 . TRBV19 . CASSKGRNSPLHF TGTGCCAGTAGCAAGGGGAGGAATTCACCCCTCCACTTT
TRBJ2-3 . TRBV5-1 TRBD2 CASSFRLAGGDDTDTQYF TGCGCCAGCAGCTTCCGACTAGCGGGGGGCGACGACACAGATACGCAGTATTTT
TRBJ1-3 once TRBV11-2 TRBD1 CASSSPGQGIPISGNTIYF TGTGCCAGCAGCTCCCCCGGACAGGGTATACCCATCTCTGGAAACACCATATATTTT
TRBJ2-7 . TRBV10-1 . CASPSDYEQYF TGCGCCAGTCCTTCAGACTACGAGCAGTACTTC
TRBJ1-1 . TRBV19 . CASSMLKGNTEAFF TGTGCCAGTAGTATGTTGAAGGGTAACACTGAAGCTTTCTTT
TRBJ2-3 . TRBV6-1 . CASSRAENTDTQYF TGTGCCAGCAGTCGGGCAGAGAACACAGATACGCAGTATTTT
TRBJ2-2 . TRBV5-1 . CASSLGRGRRNTGELFF TGCGCCAGCAGCTTGGGGAGGGGGCGACGGAACACCGGGGAGCTGTTTTTT
TRBJ2-7 . TRBV7-9 . CASSLHGTFDEQYF TGTGCCAGCAGCTTACACGGGACGTTTGACGAGCAGTACTTC
TRBJ1-5 . TRBV27 TRBD1 CASSKGTGFNQPQHF TGTGCCAGCAGCAAGGGGACAGGTTTCAATCAGCCCCAGCATTTT
TRBJ2-7 . TRBV7-2 . CASSFALYGTYEQYF TGTGCCAGCAGCTTTGCCCTCTACGGCACCTACGAGCAGTACTTC
TRBJ1-1 . TRBV9 . CASSPLSPRETEAFF TGTGCCAGCAGCCCCCTGAGTCCCCGGGAGACTGAAGCTTTCTTT